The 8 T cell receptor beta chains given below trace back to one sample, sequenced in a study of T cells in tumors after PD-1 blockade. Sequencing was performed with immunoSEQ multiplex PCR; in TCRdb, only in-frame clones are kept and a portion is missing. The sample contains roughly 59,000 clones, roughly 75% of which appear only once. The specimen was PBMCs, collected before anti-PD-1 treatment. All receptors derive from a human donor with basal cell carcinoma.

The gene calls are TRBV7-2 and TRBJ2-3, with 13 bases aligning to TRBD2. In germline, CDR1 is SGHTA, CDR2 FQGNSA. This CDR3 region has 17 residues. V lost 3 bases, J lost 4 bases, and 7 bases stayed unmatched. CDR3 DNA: TGTGCCAGCAGCTTGGGATTACTAGCGGGGGGGGCAGATACGCAGTATTTT. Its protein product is CASSLGLLAGGADTQYF.

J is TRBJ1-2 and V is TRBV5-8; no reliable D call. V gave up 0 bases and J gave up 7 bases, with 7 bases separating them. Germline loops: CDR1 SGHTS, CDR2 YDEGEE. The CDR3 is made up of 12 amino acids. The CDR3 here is CASSLARGGYTF. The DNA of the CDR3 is TGTGCCAGCAGCTTGGCCAGAGGTGGCTACACCTTC.

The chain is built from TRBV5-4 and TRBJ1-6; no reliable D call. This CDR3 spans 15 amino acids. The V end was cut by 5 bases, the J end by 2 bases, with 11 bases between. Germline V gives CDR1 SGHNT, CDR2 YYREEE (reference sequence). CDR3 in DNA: TGTGCCAGCAGGGATGACACGACCTATAATTCACCCCTCCACTTT. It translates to CASRDDTTYNSPLHF.

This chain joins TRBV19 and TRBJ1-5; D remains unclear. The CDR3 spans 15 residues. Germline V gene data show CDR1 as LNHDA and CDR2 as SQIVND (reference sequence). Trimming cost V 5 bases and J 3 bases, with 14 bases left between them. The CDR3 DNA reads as TGTGCCAGTAGTCCCGAACGGCGGTACAATCAGCCCCAGCATTTT. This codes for CASSPERRYNQPQHF.

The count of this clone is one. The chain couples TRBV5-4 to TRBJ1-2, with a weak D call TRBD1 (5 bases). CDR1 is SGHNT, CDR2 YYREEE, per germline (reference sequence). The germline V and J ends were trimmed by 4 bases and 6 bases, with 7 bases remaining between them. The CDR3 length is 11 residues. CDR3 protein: CASSQGDGYTF. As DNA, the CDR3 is TGTGCCAGCAGCCAGGGAGATGGCTACACCTTC.

CDR3 sequence: CASSVGSSGGEQFF. The CDR3 DNA reads TGTGCCAGCAGCGTAGGGAGTAGCGGGGGTGAGCAGTTCTTC. The V call is TRBV9, the J call TRBJ2-1; 9 bases match TRBD2. The CDR3 contains 14 residues. Trimming removed 0 bases from V and 9 bases from J; junction bases left unmatched: 4. Germline lookup yields CDR1 SGDLS and CDR2 YYNGEE.

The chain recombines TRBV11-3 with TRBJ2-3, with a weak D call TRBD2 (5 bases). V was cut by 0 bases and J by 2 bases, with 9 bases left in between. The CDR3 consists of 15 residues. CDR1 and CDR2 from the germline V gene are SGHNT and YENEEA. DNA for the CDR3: TGTGCCAGCAGCTTAGAGATCCTAGCCACAGATACGCAGTATTTT. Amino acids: CASSLEILATDTQYF. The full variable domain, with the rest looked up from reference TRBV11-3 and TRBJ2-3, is EAGVVQSPRYKIIEKKQPVAFWCNPISGHNTLYWYLQNLGQGPELLIRYENEEAVDDSQLPKDRFSAERLKGVDSTLKIQPAELGDSAVYLCASSLEILATDTQYFGPGTRLTVL.

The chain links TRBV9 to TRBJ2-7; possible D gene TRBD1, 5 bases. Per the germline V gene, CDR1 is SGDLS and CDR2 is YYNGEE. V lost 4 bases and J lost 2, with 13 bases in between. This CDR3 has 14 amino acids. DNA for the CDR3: TGTGCCAGCAGCTTCTCGACAGAAACCTACGAGCAGTACTTC. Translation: CASSFSTETYEQYF.